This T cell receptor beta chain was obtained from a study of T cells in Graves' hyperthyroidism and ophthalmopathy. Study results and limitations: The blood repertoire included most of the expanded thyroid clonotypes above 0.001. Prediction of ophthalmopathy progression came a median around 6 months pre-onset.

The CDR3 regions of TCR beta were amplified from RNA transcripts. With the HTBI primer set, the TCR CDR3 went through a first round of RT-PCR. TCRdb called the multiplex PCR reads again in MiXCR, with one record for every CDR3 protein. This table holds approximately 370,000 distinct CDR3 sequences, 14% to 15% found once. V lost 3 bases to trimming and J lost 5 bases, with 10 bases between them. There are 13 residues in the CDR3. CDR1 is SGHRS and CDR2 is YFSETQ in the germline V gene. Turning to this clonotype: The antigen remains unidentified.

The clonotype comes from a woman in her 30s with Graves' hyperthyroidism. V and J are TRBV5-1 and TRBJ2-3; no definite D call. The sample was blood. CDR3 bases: TGCGCCAGCAGCTCGGAGCGAATAGATACGCAGTATTTT. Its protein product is CASSSERIDTQYF.